Listed below are T cell receptor beta chains from one sample, sequenced in a study of T cell responses to AZD1222 COVID-19 vaccine. Method: immunoSEQ multiplex PCR; TCRdb's copy keeps in-frame clones and lacks some. The top ten clones hold about 1.5% of a sample with roughly 120,000 clones, 80% to 90% of them seen once. The specimen comprised peripheral blood, sampled on day 0 of AZD1222 vaccination. The receptors shown here come from an adult in good health. Each CDR3 is given with its conserved first and last residue. Each record gives: D gene, clone size, V gene, J gene, CDR3 DNA, CDR3 protein. D genes are given only for firm matches. Part of the rows lack a size; the others show once, few, many or a class for expanded clones.

>.|.|TRBV27|TRBJ2-2
TGTGCCAGCAGTTTATCCGAGTCTGCCGGGGAGCTGTTTTTT
CASSLSESAGELFF
>TRBD1|once|TRBV10-3|TRBJ1-4
TGTGCCATCAGTGGGACAGGGGGCTTTGGTGAAAAACTGTTTTTT
CAISGTGGFGEKLFF
>.|.|TRBV6-1|TRBJ1-2
TGTGCCAGCAGTGAACTGGCTCGGGGGCCCTATGGCTACACCTTC
CASSELARGPYGYTF
>.|.|TRBV27|TRBJ2-1
TGTGCCAGCAGTCGTCCACTTGCACAGGGTAGCTCCTACAATGAGCAGTTCTTC
CASSRPLAQGSSYNEQFF
>.|.|TRBV13|TRBJ2-2
TGTGCCAGCAGCCCACAGGGAACCGGGGAGCTGTTTTTT
CASSPQGTGELFF
>.|.|TRBV24-1|TRBJ2-2
TGTGCCACCAGTGATCCGGGACAAGCGAACACCGGGGAGCTGTTTTTT
CATSDPGQANTGELFF
>.|.|TRBV9|TRBJ1-6
TGTGCCAGCAGCGTCAGGGTTGAGAATTCACCCCTCCACTTT
CASSVRVENSPLHF
>.|.|TRBV29-1|TRBJ2-4
TGCAGCGTTGTAAACCTAGCGAGGGGCAAAGGCATTCAGTACTTC
CSVVNLARGKGIQYF
>.|.|TRBV30|TRBJ2-3
TGTGCCTACGGGGAAGGAGTGGATACGCAGTATTTT
CAYGEGVDTQYF
>.|once|TRBV6-1|TRBJ1-1
TGTGCCAGCAGTGATCTGGTCGGGAACACTGAAGCTTTCTTT
CASSDLVGNTEAFF
>TRBD1|.|TRBV24-1|TRBJ1-1
TGTGCCACCAGTGACCCCGGACAGGGAAGCACTGAAGCTTTCTTT
CATSDPGQGSTEAFF
>.|.|TRBV4-1|TRBJ1-6
TGCGCCAGCAGAGACAGCACTTCACCCCTCCACTTT
CASRDSTSPLHF
>TRBD2|.|TRBV7-3|TRBJ2-3
TGTGCCAGCAGCTCCAGAGCGGGAGCCGAGACAGATACGCAGTATTTT
CASSSRAGAETDTQYF
>TRBD2|.|TRBV30|TRBJ2-2
TGTGCCTGGAACCCGGGACTAGTGAGGGCCGGGGAGCTGTTTTTT
CAWNPGLVRAGELFF
>TRBD1|once|TRBV29-1|TRBJ2-1
TGCAGCGTCTGGACAGGCCCGCAAAATGAGCAGTTCTTC
CSVWTGPQNEQFF
>.|.|TRBV24-1|TRBJ2-7
TGTGCCACCAGTGCCCCCTCTATAAGCTACGAGCAGTACTTC
CATSAPSISYEQYF
>TRBD1|.|TRBV6-5|TRBJ1-3
TGTGCCAGCAGTTACGGACAGGGCCAGATAAACACCATATATTTT
CASSYGQGQINTIYF
>.|.|TRBV27|TRBJ1-1
TGTGCCAGCAGTTACTTGGCAGGGGCCGGGACTGAAGCTTTCTTT
CASSYLAGAGTEAFF
>TRBD2|.|TRBV9|TRBJ2-5
TGTGCCAGCAGCGGGACTAGCGGGAGGGCCTACCAAGAGACCCAGTACTTC
CASSGTSGRAYQETQYF
>.|.|TRBV29-1|TRBJ1-3
TGCAGCGTTGTGACAGTTTTCGGAAACACCATATATTTT
CSVVTVFGNTIYF
>.|.|TRBV6-5|TRBJ2-2
TGTGCCAGCAGCACCGACACCGGGGAGCTGTTTTTT
CASSTDTGELFF
>TRBD1|.|TRBV11-2|TRBJ2-7
TGTGCCAGCAGCCAGACGACAGGGCGAGGGGAGCAGTACTTC
CASSQTTGRGEQYF
>TRBD1|.|TRBV27|TRBJ1-2
TGTGCCAGCCGCCGACAGGGGTCGGAGTATGGCTACACCTTC
CASRRQGSEYGYTF
>TRBD1|.|TRBV7-8|TRBJ1-4
TGTGCCAGCAGCCCCTACCCCAGGACAGGGGAAAAACTGTTTTTT
CASSPYPRTGEKLFF
>.|.|TRBV7-9|TRBJ1-1
TGTGCCAGCAGCTTATTAGGGGCCCCGAGGACTGAAGCTTTCTTT
CASSLLGAPRTEAFF
>TRBD1|.|TRBV15|TRBJ2-5
TGTGCCACCAGCAGGGGGGACAGTCAAGAGACCCAGTACTTC
CATSRGDSQETQYF
>.|.|TRBV11-2|TRBJ1-5
TGTGCCAGCAGCTTAATGTTAGATCAGCCCCAGCATTTT
CASSLMLDQPQHF
>.|.|TRBV18|TRBJ2-6
TGTGCCAGCTCACCACTCCAGTCCCGCGCTCAAGGGGCCAACGTCCTGACTTTC
CASSPLQSRAQGANVLTF
>.|.|TRBV2|TRBJ2-3
TGTGCCAGCAGTGAATTGCGGAAGGGTTCGAGCGATACGCAGTATTTT
CASSELRKGSSDTQYF
>TRBD1|.|TRBV2|TRBJ1-2
TGTGCCAGCATTAGGACAGGGACCACGGGGGGCTACACCTTC
CASIRTGTTGGYTF
>TRBD1|.|TRBV30|TRBJ1-4
TGTGCCTGTTCGATACAGGGGGCAGTTGAAAAACTGTTTTTT
CACSIQGAVEKLFF
>.|few|TRBV3-1/TRBV3-2|TRBJ2-3
TGTGCCAGCAGTCGACAGAGCACAGATACGCAGTATTTT
CASSRQSTDTQYF
>.|.|TRBV19|TRBJ2-4
TGTGCCAGTAGTACCCCGGGACAACTAGCCAAAAACATTCAGTACTTC
CASSTPGQLAKNIQYF